The 17 T cell receptor beta chains below come from one sample, sequenced in a study of Ad26.COV2.S vaccination and SARS-CoV-2 variants. The treatment: roughly 18 received Ad26.COV2.S at low or high dose, single or two shots; 5 received placebo; per-sample allocation not given. Material that was analyzed had been drawn on day 63 after the first vaccine or placebo injection. Only in-frame clones appear in the TCRdb table, and some are missing; sequencing was by immunoSEQ multiplex PCR. This table holds 350,000 to 400,000 clones, around nine tenths found once. Sequenced material: peripheral blood, taken in a trial of Ad26.COV2.S vaccine versus placebo. The receptor set was obtained from a person aged 18-65 years who received the Ad26.COV2.S COVID-19 vaccine or a placebo.

The chain has TRBV24-1 and TRBJ2-7; D call uncertain. The ends were cut back, 4 bases at V and 4 bases at J, with 10 bases in the middle. The germline gives CDR1 KGHDR, CDR2 SFDVKD. The CDR3 has 13 amino acids. CDR3 nucleotide sequence: TGTGCCACCAGTGACGAGGTTGGTTACGAGCAGTACTTC. This sequence encodes CATSDEVGYEQYF.

The V call is TRBV15, the J call TRBJ1-1, with a possible D match to TRBD1 (6 bases). This CDR3 has 16 amino acids. Per germline, CDR1 LNHNV and CDR2 YYDKDF (reference sequence). Between the trimmed V and J ends, which lost 0 bases and 1 base, there was a span of 12 bases. CDR3 sequence: CATSRDFGGQNTEAFF. As DNA, the CDR3 is TGTGCCACCAGCAGAGATTTTGGGGGACAGAACACTGAAGCTTTCTTT.

The V gene is TRBV9, the J gene TRBJ2-3, with D possibly matching TRBD2 (6 bases). Deletions cut 3 bases from V and 4 bases from J, with 9 bases between. The length of the CDR3 is 13 residues. Per germline, CDR1 SGDLS and CDR2 YYNGEE. The CDR3 DNA reads TGTGCCAGCAGCGCAGCTAGCGCAGATACGCAGTATTTT. This translates into CASSAASADTQYF.

V is TRBV10-2 and J is TRBJ2-1, with TRBD2 matching 10 bases. V gave up 4 bases and J gave up 10 bases; unmatched junction bases: 1. The V gene's germline CDR1 is WSHSY and CDR2 SAAADI. The CDR3 loop spans 12 amino acids. This CDR3 is CASSALAGEQFF. CDR3 coding DNA: TGCGCCAGCAGTGCACTAGCGGGGGAGCAGTTCTTC.

The chain links TRBV18 to TRBJ2-1; D possibly corresponds to TRBD1 (7 bases). The CDR3 is 17 residues long. Looked up from germline, CDR1 is KGHSH and CDR2 is LQKENI. Trimming removed 3 bases at V and 3 bases at J, with 18 bases between. The CDR3 DNA follows: TGTGCCAGCTCACCTACTGGGGGGACAGCCCTCTACAATGAGCAGTTCTTC. Translating gives CASSPTGGTALYNEQFF.

The CDR3 loop reads CASSLTSNTEAFF. As DNA, the CDR3 is TGTGCCAGCAGCTTGACGTCTAACACTGAAGCTTTCTTT. The V and J genes are TRBV5-5 and TRBJ1-1; no firm D call. Germline CDR1 reads SGHKS; CDR2 reads YYEKEE (reference sequence). Trimming stripped 1 base from V and 2 bases from J, with 6 bases between. This CDR3 is 13 amino acids long. Full variable domain (rest looked up from reference TRBV5-5 and TRBJ1-1): DAGVTQSPTHLIKTRGQQVTLRCSPISGHKSVSWYQQVLGQGPQFIFQYYEKEERGRGNFPDRFSARQFPNYSSELNVNALLLGDSALYLCASSLTSNTEAFFGQGTRLTVV.

J is TRBJ2-1 and V is TRBV7-9, with 13 bases fitting TRBD2. Germline assignment: CDR1 SEHNR and CDR2 FQNEAQ (reference sequence). This CDR3 contains 17 residues. The V segment lost 4 bases and the J segment 10 bases; nucleotides outside the gene matches: 13. The CDR3 is CASSSLGTSGMRGEQFF. CDR3 DNA: TGTGCCAGCAGCTCCCTTGGGACTAGCGGGATGAGGGGAGAGCAGTTCTTC.

The chain combines TRBV6-5 with TRBJ2-3, with D possibly being TRBD1 or TRBD2 (6 bases each). V lost 7 bases to trimming and J lost 0 bases, with 14 bases between them. The CDR3 sequence is 15 residues long. Germline V lookup: CDR1 MNHEY, CDR2 SVGAGI. CDR3 loop: CASTDSGASTDTQYF. As DNA, the CDR3 is TGTGCCAGCACCGACTCGGGGGCTAGCACAGATACGCAGTATTTT.

V is TRBV28 and J is TRBJ2-1, with 9 bases fitting TRBD2. The CDR3 covers 13 residues. Trimming took 3 bases from V and 9 from J; bases not matched to a gene: 3. Germline CDR1 is MDHEN and CDR2 is SYDVKM. CDR3 in amino acids: CASSLVAGAEQFF. The CDR3 DNA sequence: TGTGCCAGCAGTTTGGTAGCGGGAGCTGAGCAGTTCTTC.

The chain employs TRBV7-9 and TRBJ2-3, with a weak D call TRBD1 (6 bases). CDR3 length: 13 residues. Germline V gives CDR1 SEHNR, CDR2 FQNEAQ (reference sequence). Trimming took 5 bases from V and 5 from J, leaving 11 bases between them. The DNA of the CDR3 is TGTGCCAGCAGCCAAAGGGGGATAGATACGCAGTATTTT. It codes for CASSQRGIDTQYF.

This clone showed up just once. This chain uses TRBV9 with TRBJ2-3; D is ambiguous. Germline values: CDR1 SGDLS, CDR2 YYNGEE. Deletions cut 1 base from V and 5 bases from J, with 8 bases between. The CDR3 has 13 amino acids. The CDR3 DNA reads TGTGCCAGCAGCGTAACCTGGGGAGATACGCAGTATTTT. This encodes CASSVTWGDTQYF.

CDR3 region: CASSHGGEDSPLHF. The CDR3 DNA follows: TGTGCCAGCAGCCACGGGGGGGAGGATTCACCCCTCCACTTT. V gene TRBV4-2 combines with J gene TRBJ1-6; TRBD1 is a possible D gene (5 bases). Germline loops: CDR1 LGHNA, CDR2 YNFKEQ. Trimming left V 3 bases short and J 8 bases short, with 11 bases between. The CDR3 totals 14 residues.

The chain employs TRBV9 and TRBJ2-5; tentatively, D is TRBD2 (5 bases). CDR1 is SGDLS and CDR2 is YYNGEE in the germline V gene. V dropped 4 bases and J dropped 0 bases, with 10 bases sitting between them. The CDR3 has 14 residues. The CDR3 sequence is CASSFGNYQETQYF. The DNA of the CDR3 is TGTGCCAGCAGCTTCGGGAACTACCAAGAGACCCAGTACTTC. The variable domain in full, with the rest retrieved from reference TRBV9 and TRBJ2-5, is DSGVTQTPKHLITATGQRVTLRCSPRSGDLSVYWYQQSLDQGLQFLIQYYNGEERAKGNILERFSAQQFPDLHSELNLSSLELGDSALYFCASSFGNYQETQYFGPGTRLLVL.

CDR3 nucleotides: TGTGCCAGCAGCCCGGGACAGGGGGCTGGCTACACCTTC. It encodes CASSPGQGAGYTF. The chain employs TRBV7-9 and TRBJ1-2; TRBD1 matches 12 bases. Per germline, CDR1 SEHNR and CDR2 FQNEAQ (reference sequence). This CDR3 spans 13 amino acids. V shed 5 bases, J shed 7 bases, and the junction held 2 bases outside the gene matches.

The CDR3 DNA sequence: TGTGCCAGCAGCTTAGATGGTCAGACCTTCTACGAGCAGTACTTC. This sequence encodes CASSLDGQTFYEQYF. The chain carries TRBV11-2 and TRBJ2-7; D is unresolved. Per germline, CDR1 SGHAT and CDR2 FQNNGV. V shed 0 bases and J shed 3 bases, with 12 bases lying between them. The length of the CDR3 is 15 residues.

The rearrangement joins TRBV7-2 to TRBJ2-6, with D unclear. Between the trimmed V and J ends, which lost 1 base and 0 bases, there was a span of 7 bases. Germline-derived CDR1 and CDR2 are SGHTA and FQGNSA. The length of the CDR3 is 16 residues. The CDR3 DNA reads TGTGCCAGCAGCTTAGAACTCATCTCTGGGGCCAACGTCCTGACTTTC. The encoded protein is CASSLELISGANVLTF.

The genes are TRBV2 and TRBJ1-2, with TRBD1 matching 8 bases. Germline trimming cut 5 bases from V and 5 bases from J; bases unmatched to any gene: 7. The germline gives CDR1 SNHLY, CDR2 FYNNEI. This CDR3 contains 14 residues. CDR3 sequence (DNA): TGTGCCAGCAGTCCACAGGGGGGGCGGTATGGCTACACCTTC. The encoded protein is CASSPQGGRYGYTF.